This T cell receptor (beta chain) was sequenced in a study of OX40 agonist ivuxolimab in advanced cancers. Notes on the study in general: Low levels of normalized T-cell clonal expansion also appeared in some nonresponders. At doses 0.1 to 3.0 mg/kg, CD4+ and CD8+ clones expanded. On average, CD8+ T cells showed a greater number of expanded clones than CD4+.

Some clones are missing from TCRdb's copy, which holds only in-frame ones; the method was immunoSEQ multiplex PCR. The sample consists of tens of thousands of clones, just under 90% of them appearing once. The CDR3 extends over 11 amino acids. The V gene's germline CDR1 is DFQATT and CDR2 SNEGSKA (reference sequence). The germline V and J ends were trimmed by 3 bases and 7 bases, with 7 bases remaining between them. On this clone itself: Antigen specificity is unknown.

This chain links TRBV20-1 with TRBJ2-1; D not certain. The sequence derives from an adult with an advanced solid tumor such as melanoma, head and neck, liver or kidney cancer. Sequencing was performed on CD4+ or CD8+ T cells sorted from blood, taken in a trial of the OX40 agonist ivuxolimab. The CDR3 nucleotides read TGCAGTGCTAGTCAGAAGAATGAGCAGTTCTTC. Translating it yields CSASQKNEQFF.